What follows are 21 T cell receptor beta chains derived from one specimen sequenced in a study of cytomegalovirus exposure and HLA in healthy donors. Amplification used 60 Vbeta primers and 13 Jbeta primers. Assay: immunoSEQ multiplex PCR; the TCRdb copy retains only in-frame clones and omits some. The sample includes 190,000 or so clones, roughly 78% seen only once; the top ten take 0.65% to 0.75%. The sequenced material came from PBMCs. These receptors were taken from a boy younger than 18 in good health and CMV-seronegative.

The chain couples TRBV27 to TRBJ1-2; 7 bases are shared with TRBD1. Germline V gives CDR1 MNHEY, CDR2 SMNVEV (reference sequence). This CDR3 is built from 16 residues. Unmatched junction bases numbered 10, after V lost 5 bases and J lost 1 base. This chain's CDR3 is CASSPSGQAINYGYTF. CDR3 nucleotides: TGTGCCAGCAGTCCCTCTGGACAGGCCATTAACTATGGCTACACCTTC.

The chain carries TRBV19 and TRBJ1-2, with D possibly being TRBD1 (5 bases). Per the germline V gene, CDR1 is LNHDA and CDR2 is SQIVND (reference sequence). V dropped 3 bases and J dropped 6 bases, with 26 bases sitting between them. This CDR3 is 18 amino acids long. This chain's CDR3 is CASSILTAGRRVKDGYTF. In DNA form, the CDR3 reads TGTGCCAGTAGTATTTTGACCGCGGGACGGAGAGTTAAAGATGGCTACACCTTC.

The V call is TRBV6-1, the J call TRBJ2-3; possibly TRBD1 for D (6 bases). With 2 bases removed from V and 4 bases from J, the gap between germline ends came to 13 bases. Germline assignment: CDR1 MNHNS and CDR2 SASEGT. This CDR3 spans 15 amino acids. CDR3 protein: CASSEQPGAADTQYF. CDR3 nucleotides: TGTGCCAGCAGTGAACAACCAGGGGCGGCAGATACGCAGTATTTT.

This clone showed up just once. This rearrangement joins TRBV18 to TRBJ2-7, with D maybe TRBD1 (6 bases). The V gene's germline CDR1 is KGHSH and CDR2 LQKENI. Trimming left V 5 bases short and J 3 bases short, with 17 bases between. This CDR3 comprises 15 residues. The CDR3 DNA sequence: TGTGCCAGCTCAACTCGCCAGGGGCTTGACTACGAGCAGTACTTC. Its translation: CASSTRQGLDYEQYF.

The CDR3 sequence is CSVGTAGANVLTF. The CDR3 DNA reads TGCAGCGTCGGGACAGCCGGGGCCAACGTCCTGACTTTC. V gene TRBV29-1 combines with J gene TRBJ2-6, with 7 nucleotides matching TRBD1. J lost 4 bases, V lost 6 bases, and 3 bases had no gene match. Germline V gives CDR1 SQVTM, CDR2 ANQGSEA. The CDR3 runs 13 residues.

The chain uses TRBV6-1 and TRBJ1-1, with a weak D call TRBD1 (5 bases). This CDR3 comprises 14 residues. V lost 7 bases and J 1 base, leaving 13 bases between the germline ends. Germline CDR1 reads MNHNS; CDR2 reads SASEGT. CDR3 DNA sequence: TGTGCCAGCACCATAGGGCAGGGGAACACTGAAGCTTTCTTT. This translates into CASTIGQGNTEAFF.

V and J are TRBV29-1 and TRBJ1-2; the match to TRBD1 covers 9 bases. The V and J ends lost 6 bases and 8 bases, in that order; junction bases with no gene match: 13. The CDR3 runs to 14 residues. CDR1 and CDR2 from the germline V gene are SQVTM and ANQGSEA. The CDR3 DNA sequence: TGCAGCGTAGCAAAGGGACAGGGATCGTACGGCTACACCTTC. Amino acid sequence: CSVAKGQGSYGYTF. Looking up the rest from reference TRBV29-1 and TRBJ1-2 gives the full variable domain: SAVISQKPSRDICQRGTSLTIQCQVDSQVTMMFWYRQQPGQSLTLIATANQGSEATYESGFVIDKFPISRPNLTFSTLTVSNMSPEDSSIYLCSVAKGQGSYGYTFGSGTRLTVV.

J is TRBJ2-2 and V is TRBV19, with TRBD2 identical over 7 bases. This CDR3 contains 18 residues. The V segment lost 1 base and the J segment 2 bases; nucleotides outside the gene matches: 10. CDR1 and CDR2 from the germline V gene are LNHDA and SQIVND (reference sequence). CDR3 DNA sequence: TGTGCCAGTAGTATAGTTTTTTTGGGAGGGGCAAACACCGGGGAGCTGTTTTTT. Translated, it gives CASSIVFLGGANTGELFF.

J is TRBJ2-5 and V is TRBV7-9; no definite D call. V dropped 1 base and J dropped 4 bases, with 16 bases sitting between them. The CDR3 runs 16 residues. Per germline, CDR1 SEHNR and CDR2 FQNEAQ (reference sequence). The CDR3 sequence: CASSLGHSTSRETQYF. The CDR3 DNA sequence: TGTGCCAGCAGCTTAGGTCACAGTACCTCGCGAGAGACCCAGTACTTC.

The rearrangement links TRBV7-2 to TRBJ2-7; 7 bases are a match to TRBD2. Germline CDR1 SGHTA, CDR2 FQGNSA. The length of the CDR3 is 12 residues. V lost 1 base and J lost 12; bases outside the gene matches: 6. The CDR3 spells CASSLVQGGPYF. CDR3 sequence (DNA): TGTGCCAGCAGCTTAGTTCAGGGAGGGCCGTACTTC.

The genes are TRBV19 and TRBJ1-5; D is perhaps TRBD1 (5 bases). There are 14 residues in the CDR3. V lost 6 bases and J 5 bases, leaving 14 bases between the germline ends. The germline gives CDR1 LNHDA, CDR2 SQIVND (reference sequence). The CDR3 coding sequence is TGTGCCAGTAGCAGGCTGGGAGGGGATCAGCCCCAGCATTTT. This sequence encodes CASSRLGGDQPQHF. The complete variable domain, with remaining parts taken from reference TRBV19 and TRBJ1-5, reads DGGITQSPKYLFRKEGQNVTLSCEQNLNHDAMYWYRQDPGQGLRLIYYSQIVNDFQKGDIAEGYSVSREKKESFPLTVTSAQKNPTAFYLCASSRLGGDQPQHFGDGTRLSIL.

This sequence joins TRBV30 and TRBJ1-6; D not certain. The CDR3 length is 13 residues. CDR1 and CDR2 (germline): GTSNPN, SVGIG (reference sequence). V was cut by 0 bases and J by 7 bases, with 7 bases left in between. CDR3 in DNA: TGTGCCTGGAGTGTAAGCATCAATTCACCCCTCCACTTT. Translating gives CAWSVSINSPLHF.

V usage is TRBV4-3 and J usage is TRBJ2-2; a possible D gene is TRBD1 (5 bases). Between the trimmed V and J ends, which lost 1 base and 8 bases, there was a span of 11 bases. CDR1 and CDR2 (germline): LGHNA, YSLEER. The CDR3 has 14 amino acids. This CDR3 reads CASSQARVIGELFF. As DNA, the CDR3 is TGCGCCAGCAGCCAAGCCAGGGTGATAGGGGAGCTGTTTTTT.

The V call is TRBV9, the J call TRBJ2-7, with a tentative D call TRBD1 (5 bases). The CDR3 is 14 residues long. V dropped 2 bases and J dropped 7 bases, with 16 bases sitting between them. Germline assignment: CDR1 SGDLS and CDR2 YYNGEE. The CDR3 region has the DNA TGTGCCAGCAGCGTTGACAGTGGGGTTGGGGAGCAGTACTTC. As protein: CASSVDSGVGEQYF.

The chain has TRBV5-6 and TRBJ2-7, with 8 bases aligning to TRBD2. CDR3 length: 16 residues. Trimming at V came to 0 bases and at J to 10 bases, leaving 15 bases not matched to a gene. Germline values: CDR1 SGHDT, CDR2 YYEEEE. The CDR3 loop is CASSLDPRGATIRQYF. CDR3 nucleotides: TGTGCCAGCAGCTTGGATCCGCGGGGGGCCACGATAAGACAGTACTTC.

This rearrangement joins TRBV5-4 to TRBJ2-5, with D tentatively TRBD1 (7 bases). The germline gives CDR1 SGHNT, CDR2 YYREEE (reference sequence). The CDR3 contains 14 residues. With 1 base removed from V and 4 bases from J, the gap between germline ends came to 11 bases. The CDR3 sequence: CASSLRGRGETQYF. DNA for the CDR3: TGTGCCAGCAGCTTGAGGGGGCGGGGAGAGACCCAGTACTTC.

CDR3 nucleotides: TGTGCCAGCAGTAAATGGGACAGCGGAGATACGCAGTATTTT. Encoded protein: CASSKWDSGDTQYF. The V gene is TRBV6-5, the J gene TRBJ2-3, with 7 nucleotides matching TRBD1. This CDR3 comprises 14 residues. After removal of 5 bases from V and 5 bases from J, the junction contained 7 bases not matched to a gene. Germline CDR1 and CDR2: MNHEY and SVGAGI.

The chain combines TRBV15 with TRBJ1-6; D unclear. Trimming left V 5 bases short and J 0 bases short, with 14 bases between. The CDR3 runs to 17 residues. CDR1 and CDR2 (germline): LNHNV, YYDKDF (reference sequence). The CDR3 DNA follows: TGTGCCACCAGCCCCCGTGGAAGGAGCTCCTATAATTCACCCCTCCACTTT. The encoded protein is CATSPRGRSSYNSPLHF.

This clone was detected only a few times. The rearrangement uses TRBV7-3 and TRBJ1-6; 7 bases fit TRBD1. CDR3 length: 16 residues. J was trimmed by 6 bases and V by 2 bases; bases with no gene match: 7. Germline V gives CDR1 SGHTA, CDR2 FQGTGA. In DNA form, the CDR3 reads TGTGCCAGCAGCTTATACGGGGGACAGTTTAATTCACCCCTCCACTTT. Translation gives CASSLYGGQFNSPLHF.

V gene TRBV4-3 combines with J gene TRBJ2-7; 12 bases agree with TRBD2. Germline V lookup: CDR1 LGHNA, CDR2 YSLEER. The CDR3 sequence is 18 residues long. After removal of 0 bases from V and 0 bases from J, the junction contained 6 bases not matched to a gene. CDR3 loop: CASSQDRASGRASYEQYF. CDR3 DNA sequence: TGCGCCAGCAGCCAAGATCGGGCTAGCGGGAGGGCCTCCTACGAGCAGTACTTC.

This chain uses TRBV5-6 with TRBJ1-2; the D is unclear. Germline V gene sequence: CDR1 SGHDT, CDR2 YYEEEE. V lost 0 bases to trimming and J lost 4 bases, with 4 bases between them. This CDR3 has 12 amino acids. The CDR3 nucleotides are TGTGCCAGCAGCTTGGGTAGCTATGGCTACACCTTC. It specifies CASSLGSYGYTF.